What follows are 26 T cell receptor beta chains derived from one specimen sequenced in a study of T cell responses to AZD1222 COVID-19 vaccine. TCRdb's table, derived via immunoSEQ multiplex PCR, lists solely in-frame clones and lacks some. The top ten clones hold approximately 8.2% of a sample with 85,000 to 130,000 clones, 90% of them seen once. Sequenced material: peripheral blood, taken 28 days after the second AZD1222 dose. The receptors here all came from an adult who received the AZD1222 COVID-19 vaccine.

The chain links TRBV19 to TRBJ1-4; D possibly corresponds to TRBD1 (5 bases). The CDR3 spans 13 residues. Trimming removed 6 bases from V and 6 bases from J, with 11 bases in between. Germline CDR1 is LNHDA and CDR2 is SQIVND (reference sequence). The CDR3 DNA sequence: TGTGCCAGTAGCCCCGGGACCGATGAAAAACTGTTTTTT. This translates into CASSPGTDEKLFF. The entire variable domain, with the rest obtained from reference TRBV19 and TRBJ1-4, is as follows: DGGITQSPKYLFRKEGQNVTLSCEQNLNHDAMYWYRQDPGQGLRLIYYSQIVNDFQKGDIAEGYSVSREKKESFPLTVTSAQKNPTAFYLCASSPGTDEKLFFGSGTQLSVL.

The chain joins TRBV7-2 to TRBJ2-3; 7 nucleotides match TRBD1. Trimming at V came to 3 bases and at J to 4 bases, leaving 4 bases not matched to a gene. Germline-derived CDR1 and CDR2 are SGHTA and FQGNSA. The CDR3 sequence is 14 residues long. DNA of the CDR3: TGTGCCAGCAGCTTCAGACAGGGCGCAGATACGCAGTATTTT. It is translated as CASSFRQGADTQYF.

The V call is TRBV7-8, the J call TRBJ1-3; the match to TRBD1 covers 10 bases. There are 16 residues in the CDR3. Trimming at V came to 5 bases and at J to 0 bases, leaving 4 bases not matched to a gene. Germline lookup yields CDR1 SGHVS and CDR2 FQNEAQ. CDR3 DNA: TGTGCCAGCAGCAGGACAGGGGGGGACTCTGGAAACACCATATATTTT. Translating gives CASSRTGGDSGNTIYF.

V usage is TRBV18 and J usage is TRBJ2-4, with no clear D. V was shortened by 0 bases and J by 1 base, with 7 bases between the two germline ends. Germline CDR1 KGHSH, CDR2 LQKENI. The CDR3 sequence is 15 residues long. CDR3 DNA: TGTGCCAGCTCACCACCGCGTAATGCCAAAAACATTCAGTACTTC. This gives the protein CASSPPRNAKNIQYF.

The chain links TRBV9 to TRBJ1-4; 9 positions agree with TRBD1. The ends lost 4 bases at V and 3 bases at J; junction bases unmatched: 7. The CDR3 totals 16 residues. Germline CDR1 is SGDLS and CDR2 is YYNGEE. CDR3 protein: CASSRQGDGSNEKLFF. CDR3 DNA sequence: TGTGCCAGCAGCCGACAGGGGGACGGGTCTAATGAAAAACTGTTTTTT. Based on the CDR3 plus reference TRBV9 and TRBJ1-4, the full variable domain is DSGVTQTPKHLITATGQRVTLRCSPRSGDLSVYWYQQSLDQGLQFLIQYYNGEERAKGNILERFSAQQFPDLHSELNLSSLELGDSALYFCASSRQGDGSNEKLFFGSGTQLSVL.

This clone has only a few counts. V usage is TRBV28 and J usage is TRBJ1-2; D is ambiguous. Germline V gene lookup returns CDR1 MDHEN and CDR2 SYDVKM. Trimming removed 4 bases from V and 8 bases from J, with 11 bases in between. The CDR3 length is 12 residues. CDR3 region: CASSWGGRGYTF. The CDR3 nucleotides read TGTGCCAGCAGTTGGGGAGGGAGAGGCTACACCTTC.

The chain links TRBV27 to TRBJ2-7, with 8 bases aligning to TRBD2. V dropped 8 bases and J dropped 4; count of bases not matched to a gene: 10. Germline loops: CDR1 MNHEY, CDR2 SMNVEV (reference sequence). This CDR3 contains 14 residues. The CDR3 reads CASANWGTSYEQYF. The CDR3 bases are TGTGCCAGCGCGAATTGGGGGACTAGTTACGAGCAGTACTTC.

The chain carries TRBV5-1 and TRBJ1-2; 7 bases fit TRBD1. The germline V gene has CDR1 SGHRS and CDR2 YFSETQ. This CDR3 has 14 residues. Germline trimming cut 2 bases from V and 6 bases from J; bases unmatched to any gene: 7. The CDR3 coding sequence is TGCGCCAGCAGCTTCACCGGACAGGACCATGGCTACACCTTC. Translation: CASSFTGQDHGYTF.

V is TRBV4-3 and J is TRBJ1-2; maybe TRBD1 (5 bases). The CDR3 is 15 residues long. The V and J ends lost 0 bases and 4 bases respectively, with 12 bases between them. Germline V CDR1 and CDR2: LGHNA, YSLEER. The CDR3 coding sequence is TGCGCCAGCAGCCAAGATCTGGGGGTCAGCTATGGCTACACCTTC. Protein: CASSQDLGVSYGYTF.

The chain joins TRBV3-1 (or the pseudogene TRBV3-2) to TRBJ2-7, with 13 bases matching TRBD2. Trimming cost V 2 bases and J 3 bases; bases outside gene matches: 19. The germline V gene has CDR1 LGHDT and CDR2 YNNKEL (reference sequence). The CDR3 consists of 21 residues. The CDR3 DNA follows: TGTGCCAGCAGCCAAAGGGCGGGAACACCGGGACTAGCGGGGCCCTACTACGAGCAGTACTTC. This gives the protein CASSQRAGTPGLAGPYYEQYF.

The V call is TRBV25-1, the J call TRBJ2-5; 8 bases fit TRBD2. Germline assignment: CDR1 MGHDK and CDR2 SYGVNS. J gave up 5 bases and V 5 bases, and 1 base lay outside the gene matches. This CDR3 contains 12 residues. The CDR3 region has the DNA TGTGCCAGCAGTCCGGGGGGGGAGACCCAGTACTTC. The encoded protein is CASSPGGETQYF.

The V call is TRBV7-2, the J call TRBJ1-6; the D gene is possibly TRBD1 (5 bases). This CDR3 has 14 amino acids. V gave up 3 bases and J gave up 8 bases, with 11 bases separating them. Per germline, CDR1 SGHTA and CDR2 FQGNSA. The CDR3 coding sequence is TGTGCCAGCAGCTTTCCTGGGGGAGATTCACCCCTCCACTTT. Its translation is CASSFPGGDSPLHF. Full variable domain (missing parts from reference TRBV7-2 and TRBJ1-6): GAGVSQSPSNKVTEKGKDVELRCDPISGHTALYWYRQSLGQGLEFLIYFQGNSAPDKSGLPSDRFSAERTGGSVSTLTIQRTQQEDSAVYLCASSFPGGDSPLHFGNGTRLTVT.

The rearrangement links TRBV14 to TRBJ1-2, with 9 bases identical to TRBD1. Germline CDR1 is SGHDN and CDR2 is FVKESK. The CDR3 is made up of 14 amino acids. The trim removed 4 bases at V and 8 bases at J, leaving 8 bases unmatched. This chain's CDR3 is CASSRIQGAQGYTF. For the CDR3, the DNA is TGTGCCAGCAGCCGGATACAGGGGGCTCAAGGCTACACCTTC.

This rearrangement joins TRBV9 to TRBJ1-1; D gene uncertain. V shed 0 bases and J shed 5 bases, with 14 bases lying between them. CDR1 and CDR2 (germline): SGDLS, YYNGEE. The CDR3 has 15 residues. The CDR3 is CASSVVGGSGTEAFF. The CDR3 DNA sequence: TGTGCCAGCAGCGTAGTAGGAGGGAGTGGGACTGAAGCTTTCTTT.

The chain uses TRBV7-6 and TRBJ2-3; D unclear. Trimming cost V 4 bases and J 0 bases, with 11 bases left between them. This CDR3 is built from 15 residues. Germline assignment: CDR1 SGHVS and CDR2 FNYEAQ. CDR3 DNA: TGTGCCAGCAGCTCCTGGACGTCCAGCACAGATACGCAGTATTTT. Translation: CASSSWTSSTDTQYF. The entire variable domain, with the rest obtained from reference TRBV7-6 and TRBJ2-3, is as follows: GAGVSQSPRYKVTKRGQDVALRCDPISGHVSLYWYRQALGQGPEFLTYFNYEAQQDKSGLPNDRFSAERPEGSISTLTIQRTEQRDSAMYRCASSSWTSSTDTQYFGPGTRLTVL.

The V call is TRBV14, the J call TRBJ2-2; D unresolved. The length of the CDR3 is 14 residues. V dropped 5 bases and J dropped 9 bases, with 16 bases sitting between them. CDR1 and CDR2 from the germline V gene are SGHDN and FVKESK. The CDR3 DNA sequence: TGTGCCAGCAGCTCCTGGACCGACGGCCGGGAGCTGTTTTTT. Its translation: CASSSWTDGRELFF.

The chain has TRBV9 and TRBJ1-1; weak D call: TRBD1 (6 bases). The CDR3 is 14 residues long. Deletions cut 4 bases from V and 5 bases from J, with 15 bases between. Germline CDR1 is SGDLS and CDR2 is YYNGEE. CDR3 region: CASSPDSGWTEAFF. CDR3 DNA sequence: TGTGCCAGCAGCCCGGACAGCGGCTGGACTGAAGCTTTCTTT.

V usage is TRBV9 and J usage is TRBJ2-7, with a weak D call TRBD1 (6 bases). This CDR3 is 15 amino acids long. V was clipped by 4 bases and J by 2 bases, with 16 bases between them. Germline values: CDR1 SGDLS, CDR2 YYNGEE. The CDR3 protein is CASSPHKDRAYEQYF. CDR3 sequence (DNA): TGTGCCAGCAGCCCCCATAAGGACAGAGCCTACGAGCAGTACTTC.

The chain combines TRBV7-9 with TRBJ1-2; no clear D. Between the trimmed V and J ends, which lost 1 base and 7 bases, there was a span of 10 bases. There are 13 residues in the CDR3. CDR1 and CDR2 (germline): SEHNR, FQNEAQ (reference sequence). CDR3 loop: CASSLGAGAGYTF. The CDR3 region has the DNA TGTGCCAGCAGCTTAGGGGCAGGTGCTGGCTACACCTTC.

The V call is TRBV19, the J call TRBJ1-5; D is unclear. In germline, CDR1 is LNHDA, CDR2 SQIVND (reference sequence). V gave up 7 bases and J gave up 0 bases, with 13 bases separating them. The CDR3 is 15 residues long. As DNA, the CDR3 is TGTGCCAGTATGGTACAGCTGTATAGCAATCAGCCCCAGCATTTT. Amino acids: CASMVQLYSNQPQHF. The entire variable domain, with the rest obtained from reference TRBV19 and TRBJ1-5, is as follows: DGGITQSPKYLFRKEGQNVTLSCEQNLNHDAMYWYRQDPGQGLRLIYYSQIVNDFQKGDIAEGYSVSREKKESFPLTVTSAQKNPTAFYLCASMVQLYSNQPQHFGDGTRLSIL.

The table lists this clone with a count of one. The chain uses TRBV11-2 and TRBJ1-5; no clear D. V was pared by 3 bases and J by 8 bases, with 17 bases between. CDR3 length: 15 amino acids. Per the germline V gene, CDR1 is SGHAT and CDR2 is FQNNGV. CDR3 bases: TGTGCCAGCAGCTTTAGCGCCGGAAATGTGGAGCCCCAGCATTTT. This gives the protein CASSFSAGNVEPQHF.

The gene calls are TRBV7-2 and TRBJ2-7; D gene uncertain. The CDR3 is made up of 14 amino acids. Deletions cut 1 base from V and 4 bases from J, with 11 bases between. Germline CDR1 and CDR2: SGHTA and FQGNSA. CDR3 coding DNA: TGTGCCAGCAGCTTAGTCGAGCGTTGGTACGAGCAGTACTTC. It codes for CASSLVERWYEQYF.

The genes are TRBV3-1 (or the pseudogene TRBV3-2) and TRBJ1-1, with TRBD1 as a possible D gene (6 bases). V lost 6 bases to trimming and J lost 10 bases, with 12 bases between them. The CDR3 consists of 11 residues. CDR1 LGHDT and CDR2 YNNKEL come from the germline V gene (reference sequence). CDR3 DNA: TGTGCCAGCAGAACAGGGTTGTCAGCTTTCTTT. Its translation: CASRTGLSAFF.

The V and J genes are TRBV6-4 and TRBJ2-3, with 9 bases aligning to TRBD2. J gave up 2 bases and V 4 bases, and 1 base lay outside the gene matches. CDR1 and CDR2 (germline): MRHNA, SNTAGT. CDR3 size: 14 residues. The chain's CDR3 is CASSGGGATDTQYF. CDR3 coding DNA: TGTGCCAGCAGTGGCGGGGGGGCCACAGATACGCAGTATTTT.

The chain is built from TRBV7-2 and TRBJ1-1; 7 bases map to TRBD1. This CDR3 spans 15 amino acids. In germline, CDR1 is SGHTA, CDR2 FQGNSA. V was pared by 5 bases and J by 4 bases, with 10 bases of the junction left unmatched. CDR3 sequence reads: CASSTGTAKGTEAFF. As DNA, the CDR3 is TGTGCCAGCAGCACTGGGACAGCCAAAGGCACTGAAGCTTTCTTT.

The V and J genes are TRBV14 and TRBJ2-7, with 8 bases that match TRBD2. This CDR3 has 15 amino acids. Germline CDR1 is SGHDN and CDR2 is FVKESK. V trimming: 1 base; J trimming: 5 bases; junction bases outside the gene matches: 7. This CDR3 is CASSQARGGGHEQYF. The CDR3 nucleotides are TGTGCCAGCAGCCAAGCCCGGGGGGGAGGGCACGAGCAGTACTTC. The variable domain in full, completed from reference TRBV14 and TRBJ2-7, reads EAGVTQFPSHSVIEKGQTVTLRCDPISGHDNLYWYRRVMGKEIKFLLHFVKESKQDESGMPNNRFLAERTGGTYSTLKVQPAELEDSGVYFCASSQARGGGHEQYFGPGTRLTVT.